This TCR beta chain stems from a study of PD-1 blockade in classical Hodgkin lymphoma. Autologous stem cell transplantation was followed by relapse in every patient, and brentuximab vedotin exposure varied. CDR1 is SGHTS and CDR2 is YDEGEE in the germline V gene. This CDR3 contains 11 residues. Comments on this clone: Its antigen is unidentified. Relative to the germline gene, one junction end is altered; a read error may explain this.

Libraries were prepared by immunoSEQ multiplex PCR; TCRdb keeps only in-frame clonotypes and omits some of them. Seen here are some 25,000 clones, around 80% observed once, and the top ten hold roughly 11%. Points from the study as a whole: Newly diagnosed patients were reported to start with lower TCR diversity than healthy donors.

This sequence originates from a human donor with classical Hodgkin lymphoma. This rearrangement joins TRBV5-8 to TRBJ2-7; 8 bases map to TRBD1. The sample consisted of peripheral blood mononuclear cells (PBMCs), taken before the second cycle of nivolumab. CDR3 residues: CASSSGQGTHF. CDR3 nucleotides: TGTGCCAGCAGCTCTGGACAGGGCACACACTTC.